This TCR beta chain was sequenced in a study of OX40 agonist ivuxolimab in advanced cancers. Only in-frame clones appear in the TCRdb table, and some are missing; sequencing was by immunoSEQ multiplex PCR. The sample has roughly 60,000 clones, 85% to 95% seen once. The V end was cut by 4 bases, the J end by 2 bases, with 9 bases between. Germline assignment: CDR1 MNHNY and CDR2 SVGAGI (reference sequence). The CDR3 has 13 residues. The count of this clone is one. The receptor comes from an adult with an advanced solid tumor such as melanoma, head and neck, liver or kidney cancer. Source: CD4+ or CD8+ T cells sorted from blood, taken in a trial of the OX40 agonist ivuxolimab. The chain joins TRBV6-6 to TRBJ2-7; no clear D gene. The CDR3 coding sequence is TGTGCCAGCAGTTTCGGTGTTACCTACGAGCAGTACTTC. Its protein is CASSFGVTYEQYF.